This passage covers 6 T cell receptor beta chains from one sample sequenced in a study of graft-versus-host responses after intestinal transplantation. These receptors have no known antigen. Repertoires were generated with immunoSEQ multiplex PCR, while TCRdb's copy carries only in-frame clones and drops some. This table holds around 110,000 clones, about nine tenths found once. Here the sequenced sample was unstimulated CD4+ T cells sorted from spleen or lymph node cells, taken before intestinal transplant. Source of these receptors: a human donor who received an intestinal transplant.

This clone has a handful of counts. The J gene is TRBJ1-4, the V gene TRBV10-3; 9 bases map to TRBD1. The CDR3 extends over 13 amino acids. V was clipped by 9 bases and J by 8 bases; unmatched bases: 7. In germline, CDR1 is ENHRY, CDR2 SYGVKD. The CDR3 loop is CAISGTGHEKLFF. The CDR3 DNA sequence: TGTGCCATTTCCGGGACAGGGCACGAAAAACTGTTTTTT.

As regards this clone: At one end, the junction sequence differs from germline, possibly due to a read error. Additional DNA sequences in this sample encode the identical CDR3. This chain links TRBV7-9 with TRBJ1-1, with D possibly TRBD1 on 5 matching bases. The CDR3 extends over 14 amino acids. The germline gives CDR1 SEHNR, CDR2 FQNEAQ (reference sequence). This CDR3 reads CASSIQGVDTEAFF. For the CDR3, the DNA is TGTGCCAGCAGCATCCAGGGCGTCGACACTGAAGCTTTCTTC. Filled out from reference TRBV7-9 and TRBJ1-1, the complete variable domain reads DTGVSQNPRHKITKRGQNVTFRCDPISEHNRLYWYRQTLGQGPEFLTYFQNEAQLEKSRLLSDRFSAERPKGSFSTLEIQRTEQGDSAMYLCASSIQGVDTEAFFGQGTRLTVV.

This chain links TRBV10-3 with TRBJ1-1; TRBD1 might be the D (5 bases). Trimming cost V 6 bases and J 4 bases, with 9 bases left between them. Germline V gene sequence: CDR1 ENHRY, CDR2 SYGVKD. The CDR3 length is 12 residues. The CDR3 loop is CAISPGGTEAFF. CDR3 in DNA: TGTGCCATCAGCCCCGGGGGCACTGAAGCTTTCTTT.

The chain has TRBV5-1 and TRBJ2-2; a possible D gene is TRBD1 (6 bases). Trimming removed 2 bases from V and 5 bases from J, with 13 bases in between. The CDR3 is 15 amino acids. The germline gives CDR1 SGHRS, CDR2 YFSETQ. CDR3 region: CASSFTGMETGELFF. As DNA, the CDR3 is TGCGCCAGCAGCTTTACAGGGATGGAGACCGGGGAGCTGTTTTTT. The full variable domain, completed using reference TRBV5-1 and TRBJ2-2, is KAGVTQTPRYLIKTRGQQVTLSCSPISGHRSVSWYQQTPGQGLQFLFEYFSETQRNKGNFPGRFSGRQFSNSRSEMNVSTLELGDSALYLCASSFTGMETGELFFGEGSRLTVL.

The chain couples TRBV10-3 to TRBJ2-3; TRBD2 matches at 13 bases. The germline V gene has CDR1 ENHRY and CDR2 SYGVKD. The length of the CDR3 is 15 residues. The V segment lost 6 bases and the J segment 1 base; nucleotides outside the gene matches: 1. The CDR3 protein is CAIRTSGGGTDTQYF. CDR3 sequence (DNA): TGTGCCATCAGAACTAGCGGGGGGGGCACAGATACGCAGTATTTT.

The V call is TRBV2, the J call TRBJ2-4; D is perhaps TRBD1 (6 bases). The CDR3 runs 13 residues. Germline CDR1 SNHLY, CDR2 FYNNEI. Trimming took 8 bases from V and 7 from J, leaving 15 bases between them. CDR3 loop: CASRGQKSNIQYF. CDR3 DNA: TGTGCCAGCCGAGGACAGAAGAGCAACATTCAGTACTTC.